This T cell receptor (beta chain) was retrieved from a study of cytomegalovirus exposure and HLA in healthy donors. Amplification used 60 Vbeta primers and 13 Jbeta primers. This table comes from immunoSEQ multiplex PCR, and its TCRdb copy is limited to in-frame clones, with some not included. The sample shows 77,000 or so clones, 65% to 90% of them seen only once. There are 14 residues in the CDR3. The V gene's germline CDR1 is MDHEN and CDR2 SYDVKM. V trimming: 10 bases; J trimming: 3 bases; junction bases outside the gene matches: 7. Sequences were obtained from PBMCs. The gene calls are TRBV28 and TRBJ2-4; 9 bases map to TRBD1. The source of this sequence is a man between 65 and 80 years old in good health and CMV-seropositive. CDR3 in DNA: TGTGCCACCGAGACAGGGGGTGGCAAAAACATTCAGTACTTC. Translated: CATETGGGKNIQYF.